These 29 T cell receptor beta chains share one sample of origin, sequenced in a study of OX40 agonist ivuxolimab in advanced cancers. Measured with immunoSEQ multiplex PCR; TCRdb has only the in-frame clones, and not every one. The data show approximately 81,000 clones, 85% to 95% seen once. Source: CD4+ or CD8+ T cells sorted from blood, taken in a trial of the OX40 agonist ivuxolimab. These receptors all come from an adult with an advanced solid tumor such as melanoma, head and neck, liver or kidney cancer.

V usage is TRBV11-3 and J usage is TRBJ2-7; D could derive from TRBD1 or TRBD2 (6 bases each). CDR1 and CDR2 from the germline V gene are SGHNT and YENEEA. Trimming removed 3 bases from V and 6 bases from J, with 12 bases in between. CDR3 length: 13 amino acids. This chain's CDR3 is CASSFRGGGEQYF. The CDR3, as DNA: TGTGCCAGCAGCTTCAGGGGAGGTGGCGAGCAGTACTTC.

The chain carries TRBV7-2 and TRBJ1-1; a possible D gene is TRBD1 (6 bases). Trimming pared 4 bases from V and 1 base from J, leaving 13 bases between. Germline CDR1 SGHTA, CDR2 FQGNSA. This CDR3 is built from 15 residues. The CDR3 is CASSWGHEGNTEAFF. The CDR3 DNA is TGTGCCAGCAGCTGGGGACACGAAGGGAACACTGAAGCTTTCTTT. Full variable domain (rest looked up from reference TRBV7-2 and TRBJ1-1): GAGVSQSPSNKVTEKGKDVELRCDPISGHTALYWYRQSLGQGLEFLIYFQGNSAPDKSGLPSDRFSAERTGGSVSTLTIQRTQQEDSAVYLCASSWGHEGNTEAFFGQGTRLTVV.

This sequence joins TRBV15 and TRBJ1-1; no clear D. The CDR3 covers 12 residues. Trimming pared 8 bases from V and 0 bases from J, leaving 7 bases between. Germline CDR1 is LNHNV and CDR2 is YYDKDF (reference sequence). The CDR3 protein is CATGEMNTEAFF. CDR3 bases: TGTGCCACCGGAGAGATGAACACTGAAGCTTTCTTT.

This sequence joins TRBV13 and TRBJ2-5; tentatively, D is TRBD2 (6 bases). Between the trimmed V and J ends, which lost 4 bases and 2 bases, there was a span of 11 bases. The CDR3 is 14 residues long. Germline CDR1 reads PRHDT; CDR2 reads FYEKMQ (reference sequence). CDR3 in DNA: TGTGCCAGCAGCTCCGGGACTGAACAAGAGACCCAGTACTTC. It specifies CASSSGTEQETQYF.

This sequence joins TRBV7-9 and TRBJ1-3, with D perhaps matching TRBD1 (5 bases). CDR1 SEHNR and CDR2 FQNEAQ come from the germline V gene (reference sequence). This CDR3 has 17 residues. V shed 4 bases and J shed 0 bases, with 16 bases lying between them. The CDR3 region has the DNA TGTGCCAGCAGCTCAACCTTCGACAGCAGCTCTGGAAACACCATATATTTT. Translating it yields CASSSTFDSSSGNTIYF.

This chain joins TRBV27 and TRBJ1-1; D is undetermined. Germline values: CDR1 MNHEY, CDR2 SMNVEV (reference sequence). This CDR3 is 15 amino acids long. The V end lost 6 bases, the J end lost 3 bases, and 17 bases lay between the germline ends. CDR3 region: CASSRFPGLHTEAFF. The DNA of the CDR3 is TGTGCCAGCAGCCGGTTCCCGGGGTTGCACACTGAAGCTTTCTTT.

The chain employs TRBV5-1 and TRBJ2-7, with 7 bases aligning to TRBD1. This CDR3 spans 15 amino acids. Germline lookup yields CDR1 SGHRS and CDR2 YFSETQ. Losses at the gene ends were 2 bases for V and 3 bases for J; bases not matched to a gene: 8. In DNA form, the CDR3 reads TGCGCCAGCAGCTTAGGAACAGGGGTGGACTACGAGCAGTACTTC. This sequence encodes CASSLGTGVDYEQYF.

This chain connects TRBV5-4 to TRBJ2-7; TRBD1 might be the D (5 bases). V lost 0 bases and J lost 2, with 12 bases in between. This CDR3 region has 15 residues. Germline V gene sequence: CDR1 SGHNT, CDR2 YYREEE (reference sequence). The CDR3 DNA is TGTGCCAGCAGCTTGGGGCAGGGTGTAGCCTACGAGCAGTACTTC. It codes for CASSLGQGVAYEQYF.

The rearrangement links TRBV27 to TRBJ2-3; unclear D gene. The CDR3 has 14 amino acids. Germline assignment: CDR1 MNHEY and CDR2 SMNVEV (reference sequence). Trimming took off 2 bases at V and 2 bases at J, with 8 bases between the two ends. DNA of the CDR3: TGTGCCAGCAGTTTACGGGCCTACACAGATACGCAGTATTTT. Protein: CASSLRAYTDTQYF.

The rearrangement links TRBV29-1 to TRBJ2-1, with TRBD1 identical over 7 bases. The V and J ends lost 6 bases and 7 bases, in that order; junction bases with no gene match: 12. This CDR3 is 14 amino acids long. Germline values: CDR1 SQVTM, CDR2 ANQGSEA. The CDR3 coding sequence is TGCAGCGTCGACCGACAGGGTTCGGGGAATGAGCAGTTCTTC. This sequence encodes CSVDRQGSGNEQFF.

CDR3 DNA sequence: TGTGCCAGCAGCCGCCTACAGGGCGTTGGAAACACCATATATTTT. Translating it yields CASSRLQGVGNTIYF. V is TRBV14 and J is TRBJ1-3; D is possibly TRBD1 (6 bases). Trimming pared 4 bases from V and 3 bases from J, leaving 13 bases between. Per germline, CDR1 SGHDN and CDR2 FVKESK. The CDR3 extends over 15 amino acids.

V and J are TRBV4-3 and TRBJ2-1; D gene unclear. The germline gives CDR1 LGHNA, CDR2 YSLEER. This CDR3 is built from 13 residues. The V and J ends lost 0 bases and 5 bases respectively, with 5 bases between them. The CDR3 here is CASSQDSHNEQFF. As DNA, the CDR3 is TGCGCCAGCAGCCAAGATTCCCACAATGAGCAGTTCTTC.

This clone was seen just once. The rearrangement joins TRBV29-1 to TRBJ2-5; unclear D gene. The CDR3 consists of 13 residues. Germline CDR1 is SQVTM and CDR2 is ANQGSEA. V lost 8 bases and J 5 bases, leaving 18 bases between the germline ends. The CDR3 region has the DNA TGCAGCACTGAAGGTTGGACGCTGGAGACCCAGTACTTC. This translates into CSTEGWTLETQYF.

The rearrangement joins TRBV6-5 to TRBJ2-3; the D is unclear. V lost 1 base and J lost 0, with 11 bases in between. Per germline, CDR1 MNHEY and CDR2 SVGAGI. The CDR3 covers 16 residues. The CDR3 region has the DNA TGTGCCAGCAGTTACTGGCCCAGTCGAAGCACAGATACGCAGTATTTT. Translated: CASSYWPSRSTDTQYF.

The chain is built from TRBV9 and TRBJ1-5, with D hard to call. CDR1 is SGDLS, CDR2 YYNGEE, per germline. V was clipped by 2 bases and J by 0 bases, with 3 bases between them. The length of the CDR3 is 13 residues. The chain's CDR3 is CASSVASNQPQHF. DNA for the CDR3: TGTGCCAGCAGCGTCGCTAGCAATCAGCCCCAGCATTTT.

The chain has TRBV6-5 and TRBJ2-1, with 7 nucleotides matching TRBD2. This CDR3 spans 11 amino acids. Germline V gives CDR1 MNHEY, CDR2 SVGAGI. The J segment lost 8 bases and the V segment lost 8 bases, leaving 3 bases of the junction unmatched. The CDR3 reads CASSGGHEQFF. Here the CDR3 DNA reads TGTGCCAGCTCGGGGGGACATGAGCAGTTCTTC.

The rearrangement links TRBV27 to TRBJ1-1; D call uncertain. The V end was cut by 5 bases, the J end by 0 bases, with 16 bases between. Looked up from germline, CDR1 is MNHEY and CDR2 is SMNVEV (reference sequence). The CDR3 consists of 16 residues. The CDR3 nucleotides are TGTGCCAGCAGTACGCGGACGGCCCCGATGAACACTGAAGCTTTCTTT. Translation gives CASSTRTAPMNTEAFF.

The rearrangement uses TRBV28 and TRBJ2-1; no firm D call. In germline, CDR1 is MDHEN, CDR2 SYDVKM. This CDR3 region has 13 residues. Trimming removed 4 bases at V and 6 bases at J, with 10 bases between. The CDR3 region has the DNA TGTGCCAGCAGTTACGCCCCAAGCAATGAGCAGTTCTTC. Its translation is CASSYAPSNEQFF. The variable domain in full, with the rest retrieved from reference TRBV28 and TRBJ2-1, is DVKVTQSSRYLVKRTGEKVFLECVQDMDHENMFWYRQDPGLGLRLIYFSYDVKMKEKGDIPEGYSVSREKKERFSLILESASTNQTSMYLCASSYAPSNEQFFGPGTRLTVL.

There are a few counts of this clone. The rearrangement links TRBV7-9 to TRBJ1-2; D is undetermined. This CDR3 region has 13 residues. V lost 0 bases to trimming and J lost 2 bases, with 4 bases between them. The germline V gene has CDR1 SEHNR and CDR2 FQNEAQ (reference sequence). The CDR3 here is CASSLAGNYGYTF. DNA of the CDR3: TGTGCCAGCAGCTTAGCGGGGAACTATGGCTACACCTTC.

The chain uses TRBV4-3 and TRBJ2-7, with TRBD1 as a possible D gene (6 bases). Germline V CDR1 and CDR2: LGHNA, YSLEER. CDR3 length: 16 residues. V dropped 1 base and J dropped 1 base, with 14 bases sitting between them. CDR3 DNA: TGCGCCAGCAGCCAAGGTCGGCAGGGGCTGTCCTACGAGCAGTACTTC. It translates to CASSQGRQGLSYEQYF.

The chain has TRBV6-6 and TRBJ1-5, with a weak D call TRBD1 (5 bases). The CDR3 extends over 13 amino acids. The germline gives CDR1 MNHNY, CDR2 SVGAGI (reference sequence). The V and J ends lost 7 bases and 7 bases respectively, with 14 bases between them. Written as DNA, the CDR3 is TGTGCCAGCAACTTAGGCCGGGACCAGCCCCAGCATTTT. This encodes CASNLGRDQPQHF.

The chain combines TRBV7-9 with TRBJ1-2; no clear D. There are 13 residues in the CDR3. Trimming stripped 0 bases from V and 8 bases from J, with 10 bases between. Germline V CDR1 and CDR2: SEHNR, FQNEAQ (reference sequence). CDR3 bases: TGTGCCAGCAGCTTAGCCACCTGGGCAGGCTACACCTTC. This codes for CASSLATWAGYTF.

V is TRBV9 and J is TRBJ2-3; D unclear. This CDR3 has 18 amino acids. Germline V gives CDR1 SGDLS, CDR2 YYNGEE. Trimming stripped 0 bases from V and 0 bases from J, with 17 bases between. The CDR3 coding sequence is TGTGCCAGCAGCGTAGAAGGCTCTACGGGTACAAGCACAGATACGCAGTATTTT. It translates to CASSVEGSTGTSTDTQYF.

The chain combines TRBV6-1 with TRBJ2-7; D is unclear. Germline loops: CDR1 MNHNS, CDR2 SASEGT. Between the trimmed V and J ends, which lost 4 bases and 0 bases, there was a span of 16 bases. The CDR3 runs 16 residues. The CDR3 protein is CASSGPWALSSYEQYF. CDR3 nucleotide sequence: TGTGCCAGCAGTGGCCCCTGGGCCTTGAGCTCCTACGAGCAGTACTTC.

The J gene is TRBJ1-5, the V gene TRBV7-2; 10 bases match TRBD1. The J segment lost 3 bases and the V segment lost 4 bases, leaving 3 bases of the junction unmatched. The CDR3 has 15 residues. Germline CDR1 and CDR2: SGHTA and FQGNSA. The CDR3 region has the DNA TGTGCCAGCAGCTCGGACAGGGGGATCAATCAGCCCCAGCATTTT. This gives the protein CASSSDRGINQPQHF.

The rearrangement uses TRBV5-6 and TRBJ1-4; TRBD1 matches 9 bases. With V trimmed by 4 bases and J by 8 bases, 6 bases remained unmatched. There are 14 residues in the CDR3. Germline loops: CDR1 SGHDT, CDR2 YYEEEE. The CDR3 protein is CASSGQGIREKLFF. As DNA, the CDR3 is TGTGCCAGCAGCGGACAGGGGATCCGGGAAAAACTGTTTTTT.

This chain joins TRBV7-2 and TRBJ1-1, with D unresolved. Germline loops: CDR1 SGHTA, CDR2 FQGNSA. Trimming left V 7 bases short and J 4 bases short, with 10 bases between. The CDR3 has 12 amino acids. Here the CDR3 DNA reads TGTGCCAGCACCCTCTTTAGCACTGAAGCTTTCTTT. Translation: CASTLFSTEAFF.

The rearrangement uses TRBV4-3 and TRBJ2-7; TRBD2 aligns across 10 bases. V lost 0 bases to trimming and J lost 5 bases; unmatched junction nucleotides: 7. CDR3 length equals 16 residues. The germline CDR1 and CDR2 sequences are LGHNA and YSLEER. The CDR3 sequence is CASSQDHSGRANEQYF. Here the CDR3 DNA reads TGCGCCAGCAGCCAAGATCACAGCGGGAGGGCGAACGAGCAGTACTTC.

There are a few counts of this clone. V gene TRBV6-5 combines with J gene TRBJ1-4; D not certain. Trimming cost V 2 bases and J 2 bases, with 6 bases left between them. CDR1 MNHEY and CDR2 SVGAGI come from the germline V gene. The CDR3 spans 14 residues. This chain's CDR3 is CASSYTGTNEKLFF. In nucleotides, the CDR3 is TGTGCCAGCAGTTACACCGGGACTAATGAAAAACTGTTTTTT.